These T cell receptor beta chains were read from a single sample in a study of cytomegalovirus exposure and HLA in healthy donors. The table came from immunoSEQ multiplex PCR; TCRdb's copy has only in-frame clones and leaves some out. Counted here are more than 100,000 clones, 70% to 80% occurring once; the ten biggest clones make up approximately 1.8%. The sequencing input was PBMCs. These TCRs come from a female donor in good health and CMV-seropositive. Each CDR3 is given with its conserved first and last residue. Where a row states a size, it is once, few, many or the class of an expanded clone; other rows omit it.

abundance	v_gene	j_gene	CDR3aa
-	TRBV2	TRBJ2-7	CASSEGAGGLGDEQYF
-	TRBV19	TRBJ1-2	CASSLDHRRPNYGYTF
once	TRBV18	TRBJ2-5	CASSPQGSETQYF
-	TRBV14	TRBJ1-2	CASSFLTGRKDGYTF
-	TRBV7-3	TRBJ2-1	CASSLGAGGMDEQFF
-	TRBV6-6	TRBJ2-1	CASRAGTNNYNEQFF
few	TRBV2	TRBJ1-1	CASSVWQSNTEAFF
-	TRBV30	TRBJ1-1	CAWTRSRGRVNTEAFF
-	TRBV2	TRBJ2-7	CASMAGGGYEQYF
-	TRBV6-5	-	CASSYGQGLTYEQYF
-	TRBV6-6	TRBJ2-1	CASSSRLAGGYNEQFF
-	TRBV5-4	TRBJ2-7	CASSLGLAPSYEQYF
-	TRBV7-9	TRBJ2-7	CASSLVGEDYEQYF
few	TRBV6-5	TRBJ2-7	CASSRQGLALNEQYF
-	TRBV11-3	TRBJ2-5	CASSSSVQETQYF
-	TRBV7-6	TRBJ2-7	CASRGTSGSYEQYF
-	TRBV4-2	TRBJ1-4	CASSPPPSYLPTGAGEKLFF
-	TRBV4-1	TRBJ2-7	CASSQDSGTVYYEQYF